This T cell receptor beta chain was found in a study of blood T cell repertoires in COVID-19 (dated by TCRdb to about 2020). In terms of the full investigation: Samples from collaborators originated in the United States, Italy and Spain and spanned both the acute and convalescent phases of COVID-19. Where available, HLA class I and class II types were obtained from metadata supplied by the sample provider rather than from assay-based typing. A freely available public database, intended as a resource for researchers studying the immune response to SARS-CoV-2, is where the repertoires were released. The samples were drawn from the first 160 participants of the ongoing ImmuneRACE study and from some 1,300 subjects provided by 6 global collaborators. Subjects who had been exposed to COVID-19, were actively infected with it, or had recovered from it provided the deeply sampled blood TCRbeta repertoires that made up the dataset. The sample metadata nearly always contained a de-identified subject ID, COVID-19 status, age in years and sex. The material from the prospective study consisted of cDNA or gDNA derived from T cells, B-cell-depleted T cells, or PBMCs. Paper-wide results and their limitations: How much clinical and demographic metadata was included differed by source and by participant, and the metadata was provided uncurated.

In the case of this clone: The clone's antigen remains unknown. No base quality values were provided; no much bigger clone lies one nucleotide off.

Collaborating institutions collected whole blood in K2EDTA tubes following their own protocols. For TCRbeta analysis, collaborators shipped samples as frozen whole blood, isolated PBMCs, or DNA extracted from either of those sample types. The CDR3 measures 15 amino acids from cysteine to phenylalanine. Left in the record is the CDR3 DNA by itself, 45 bases read in frame from the first base. Deletion took 3 bases off V and 9 bases off J, with a span of 15 bases between the germline ends. CDR1 and CDR2, looked up from the germline V gene, are SGHDN and FVKESK. TCRbeta CDR3 regions were amplified from genomic DNA by means of the immunoSEQ Assay, a bias-controlled multiplex PCR. As for how the authors treated the data: The number of nucleated cells in each sample was estimated by amplification of reference gene primers within the assay. To quantify the absolute abundance of each unique TCRbeta CDR3 rearrangement, sequence reads were collapsed and filtered. For each sample, productive Simpson clonality was calculated as the square root of Simpson's diversity index over productive rearrangements. In its TCRdb copy, this immuneACCESS table keeps in-frame sequences only and misses some clones. Where compared with another copy, unresolved V genes explain less than half of these, and the others have no known cause. V and J calls and clone size come straight from that table; D and trimming were deduced from the DNA. This sample lists around 100,000 clones; around 80% were detected once. 20% to 25% of the sample is held by the ten biggest clonotypes.

The clonotype comes from a human donor in a cohort sampled during active COVID-19. Here the chain combines TRBV14 and TRBJ1-6; TRBD1 could be the D gene, as 5 bases match. The source material was peripheral blood. For the CDR3, the sequence is CASSQTGGVGSPLHF. The DNA reads as follows: TGTGCCAGCAGCCAGACGGGGGGAGTAGGTTCACCCCTCCACTTT.